Below are 17 T cell receptor beta chains sequenced from a single sample in a study of beta chain features in type 1 diabetes. Of the isolated RNA, all was reverse transcribed, and so the sequenced material was expressed TCRB transcripts. The repertoire was sequenced with immunoSEQ multiplex PCR; TCRdb's copy has only in-frame clones and lacks some. The top ten clones hold about 0.018% of a sample with some 270,000 clones, around 9.9% of them seen once. Their antigens remain unidentified. Findings and caveats of the study: Within each of all four CD4+ subsets, Type 1 diabetes patients had TCRB CDR3s that were moderately but significantly shorter.

Sequences were obtained from naive CD4+ T cells from blood. Every receptor here comes from a man aged 25 to 40 with type 1 diabetes.

The chain carries TRBV7-3 and TRBJ2-1; the D gene is possibly TRBD2 (5 bases). This CDR3 has 12 amino acids. V gave up 4 bases and J gave up 6 bases, with 7 bases separating them. The V gene's germline CDR1 is SGHTA and CDR2 FQGTGA. The CDR3 loop is CASSSSGNEQFF. DNA of the CDR3: TGTGCCAGCAGCTCCAGCGGCAATGAGCAGTTCTTC.

V and J are TRBV5-8 and TRBJ2-7; 7 nucleotides line up with TRBD2. The trim removed 2 bases at V and 0 bases at J, leaving 5 bases unmatched. Germline V gene data show CDR1 as SGHTS and CDR2 as YDEGEE. This CDR3 is built from 15 residues. The chain's CDR3 is CASSLGRGVSYEQYF. The CDR3 DNA reads as TGTGCCAGCAGCTTAGGTCGGGGGGTCTCCTACGAGCAGTACTTC.

This clone has only a few counts. The chain employs TRBV6-5 and TRBJ2-5; 12 bases are a match to TRBD2. In germline, CDR1 is MNHEY, CDR2 SVGAGI. The ends lost 4 bases at V and 8 bases at J; junction bases unmatched: 5. This CDR3 comprises 14 residues. CDR3 DNA: TGTGCCAGCAGTTCCAGACTAGCGGGGGATACCCAGTACTTC. This encodes CASSSRLAGDTQYF.

This chain connects TRBV6-5 to TRBJ1-1, with D possibly being TRBD1 (5 bases). V gave up 6 bases and J gave up 3 bases, with 14 bases separating them. Looked up from germline, CDR1 is MNHEY and CDR2 is SVGAGI. The CDR3 is 14 residues long. CDR3: CASRHGRGYTEAFF. The CDR3 nucleotides read TGTGCCAGCAGACATGGACGGGGGTACACTGAAGCTTTCTTT.

This clone was counted between two and nine times. The chain employs TRBV5-4 and TRBJ2-7, with TRBD2 as a possible D gene (6 bases). V was clipped by 3 bases and J by 3 bases, with 10 bases between them. The CDR3 length is 13 residues. The germline V gene encodes CDR1 SGHNT and CDR2 YYREEE (reference sequence). The CDR3 is CASSYAGGYEQYF. The CDR3, as DNA: TGTGCCAGCAGCTACGCCGGGGGCTACGAGCAGTACTTC.

The chain links TRBV27 to TRBJ1-6; the D gene is possibly TRBD1 (6 bases). V was pared by 2 bases and J by 7 bases, with 9 bases between. The CDR3 is 14 residues long. The germline CDR1 and CDR2 sequences are MNHEY and SMNVEV (reference sequence). DNA for the CDR3: TGTGCCAGCAGTTTAGGGCAGGGGAATTCACCCCTCCACTTT. Its translation: CASSLGQGNSPLHF.

The chain is built from TRBV11-2 and TRBJ2-3, with 8 positions matching TRBD2. V was pared by 1 base and J by 1 base, with 10 bases of the junction left unmatched. The germline V gene has CDR1 SGHAT and CDR2 FQNNGV. The CDR3 extends over 18 amino acids. CDR3 protein: CASSLVSFPTSGTDTQYF. CDR3 bases: TGTGCCAGCAGCTTAGTATCATTCCCGACTAGCGGCACAGATACGCAGTATTTT.

This clone occurred a few times. V and J are TRBV28 and TRBJ1-2; D is unresolved. From germline, CDR1 is MDHEN and CDR2 SYDVKM. V lost 7 bases and J lost 2, with 11 bases in between. There are 13 residues in the CDR3. The CDR3 nucleotides read TGTGCCAGCACTTCCACTCAAAACTATGGCTACACCTTC. Encoded protein: CASTSTQNYGYTF.

This CDR3 is CASSIARTSASYEQYF. CDR3 sequence (DNA): TGTGCCAGTAGTATAGCAAGGACTAGCGCTTCCTACGAGCAGTACTTC. The chain is built from TRBV19 and TRBJ2-7, with 9 positions matching TRBD2. The CDR3 consists of 16 residues. Germline CDR1 reads LNHDA; CDR2 reads SQIVND (reference sequence). After removal of 1 base from V and 1 base from J, the junction contained 5 bases not matched to a gene.

The rearrangement links TRBV6-6 to TRBJ2-2; tentative D call: TRBD1 (6 bases). This CDR3 is built from 13 residues. Germline CDR1 MNHNY, CDR2 SVGAGI (reference sequence). V lost 11 bases and J lost 2, with 12 bases in between. CDR3 sequence reads: CAVTGTNTGELFF. The CDR3 region has the DNA TGTGCCGTTACAGGGACCAACACCGGGGAGCTGTTTTTT.

The CDR3 DNA follows: TGTGCCAGCAGATCGCGGGGGGACCGGGAGCTGTTTTTT. Its translation: CASRSRGDRELFF. J is TRBJ2-2 and V is TRBV7-9; 8 positions match TRBD2. CDR1 is SEHNR and CDR2 is FQNEAQ in the germline V gene (reference sequence). The CDR3 runs 13 residues. V dropped 6 bases and J dropped 9; count of bases not matched to a gene: 6.

This clone was counted only a few times. One end of the junction is discordant with germline, which a read error may explain. The chain is built from TRBV7-7 and TRBJ1-2; perhaps TRBD1 as D (6 bases). The V gene's germline CDR1 is SSHAT and CDR2 FNYEAQ (reference sequence). The CDR3 runs 14 residues. CDR3: CASSLPGQGIGYTF. The CDR3 nucleotides read TGTGCTAGCAGCTTACCGGGCCAGGGGATAGGCTACACCTTC. Full variable domain (missing parts from reference TRBV7-7 and TRBJ1-2): GAGVSQSPRYKVTKRGQDVTLRCDPISSHATLYWYQQALGQGPEFLTYFNYEAQPDKSGLPSDRFSAERPEGSISTLTIQRTEQRDSAMYRCASSLPGQGIGYTFGSGTRLTVV.

The genes are TRBV9 and TRBJ2-5, with D uncertain. The germline CDR1 and CDR2 sequences are SGDLS and YYNGEE. CDR3 length equals 14 residues. Trimming took 0 bases from V and 5 from J, leaving 11 bases between them. CDR3 coding DNA: TGTGCCAGCAGCGTAGGCGGCCACATGGAGACCCAGTACTTC. Residues: CASSVGGHMETQYF.

Only a few counts were recorded for this clone. The chain joins TRBV6-5 to TRBJ2-1; perhaps TRBD1 as D (5 bases). Germline CDR1 is MNHEY and CDR2 is SVGAGI. V was trimmed by 5 bases and J by 9 bases, leaving 8 bases between them. The CDR3 totals 11 residues. This CDR3 is CASSLGAEQFF. CDR3 DNA sequence: TGTGCCAGCAGTCTAGGGGCTGAGCAGTTCTTC.

V is TRBV19 and J is TRBJ1-2, with D maybe TRBD1 (6 bases). From germline, CDR1 is LNHDA and CDR2 SQIVND (reference sequence). The V gene lost 5 bases and the J gene lost 4 bases, with 11 bases spanning the gap. The CDR3 length is 13 residues. The DNA of the CDR3 is TGTGCCAGTAGTCGACAGGAGATCTATGGCTACACCTTC. It codes for CASSRQEIYGYTF.

This clone was picked up a small number of times. V and J are TRBV18 and TRBJ1-4, with D possibly matching TRBD1 (6 bases). Germline CDR1 reads KGHSH; CDR2 reads LQKENI. The CDR3 sequence is 13 residues long. With 2 bases removed from V and 8 bases from J, the gap between germline ends came to 9 bases. The CDR3 here is CASSPRTDEKLFF. Here the CDR3 DNA reads TGTGCCAGCTCACCAAGGACAGACGAAAAACTGTTTTTT.

As for this clone: A junction end diverges from the germline sequence, so it may reflect a read error. The V gene is TRBV15, the J gene TRBJ2-6, with TRBD1 identical over 11 bases. The germline V gene has CDR1 LNHNV and CDR2 YYDKDF (reference sequence). This CDR3 is built from 16 residues. For the CDR3, the DNA is TGTGCCACCAGCCCCTCACCCGGACAGGGGGCGATTGGCGGGGCTTTC. It specifies CATSPSPGQGAIGGAF.